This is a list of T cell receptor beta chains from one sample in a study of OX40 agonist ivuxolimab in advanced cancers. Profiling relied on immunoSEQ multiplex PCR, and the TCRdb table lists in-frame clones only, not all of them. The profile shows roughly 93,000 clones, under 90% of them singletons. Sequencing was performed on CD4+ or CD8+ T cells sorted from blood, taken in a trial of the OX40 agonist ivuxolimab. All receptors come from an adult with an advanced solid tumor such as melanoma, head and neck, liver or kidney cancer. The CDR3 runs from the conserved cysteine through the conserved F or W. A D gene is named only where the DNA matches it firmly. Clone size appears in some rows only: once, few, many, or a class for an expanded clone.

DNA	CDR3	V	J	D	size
TGTGCCAGCAGTGAAGCGCTTCTCACAGACGGCAATCAGCCCCAGCATTTT	CASSEALLTDGNQPQHF	TRBV6-1	TRBJ1-5	NA	NA
TGTGCCAGCCTTGGGAGCTCTGGAAACACCATATATTTT	CASLGSSGNTIYF	TRBV6-5	TRBJ1-3	NA	once
TGTGCCAGCAGCTTAGTCACCGGGGAGCTGTTTTTT	CASSLVTGELFF	TRBV7-9	TRBJ2-2	NA	NA
TGTGCCAGCAGTACCGGGACAGGGGATAATCAGCCCCAGCATTTT	CASSTGTGDNQPQHF	TRBV6-5	TRBJ1-5	TRBD1	NA
TGTGCCAGCAGCCGGCCCCTAGATGAGCAGTTCTTC	CASSRPLDEQFF	TRBV5-5	TRBJ2-1	NA	NA
TGCGCCAGCAGCTCGGGACAGGGTATGCGTGAGCAGTTCTTC	CASSSGQGMREQFF	TRBV5-1	TRBJ2-1	TRBD1	NA
TGCGCCAGCAGCCAAGATACAGGACTAGCCTACGAGCAGTACTTC	CASSQDTGLAYEQYF	TRBV4-1	TRBJ2-7	TRBD2	NA
TGTGCCAGCAGCGTAGCTCCGAGGGGTGCCTACGAGCAGTACTTC	CASSVAPRGAYEQYF	TRBV9	TRBJ2-7	NA	NA
TGTGCCAGCAGTGAATGGAGCGCGGATACGCAGTATTTT	CASSEWSADTQYF	TRBV25-1	TRBJ2-3	NA	NA
TGCGCCAGCAGAGCTGACGGCTATTCACCCCTCCACTTT	CASRADGYSPLHF	TRBV4-3	TRBJ1-6	NA	few
TGCGCCAGCAGCTTGCACAGTGAAGGGACCCAGTACTTC	CASSLHSEGTQYF	TRBV5-1	TRBJ2-5	NA	NA
TGTGCCAGCAGTGAGGTGGCTAGCAGTGACGAGCAGTACTTC	CASSEVASSDEQYF	TRBV2	TRBJ2-7	NA	NA
TGTGCCAGCAGCCCCTGGGGCACTAGCGGGAACGAGCAGTTCTTC	CASSPWGTSGNEQFF	TRBV27	TRBJ2-1	TRBD2	NA
TGTGCCAGTAGTGTTACTCACAGGGGGTCTAACTATGGCTACACCTTC	CASSVTHRGSNYGYTF	TRBV19	TRBJ1-2	TRBD1	once
TGTGCCAGCAGCTTAGATTCCCGTTGGGGCGGTGAGCAGTTCTTC	CASSLDSRWGGEQFF	TRBV7-2	TRBJ2-1	NA	NA
TGTGCTAGTGGTTTGGAAGATGAAAAACTGTTTTTT	CASGLEDEKLFF	TRBV12-5	TRBJ1-4	NA	NA
TGTGCCAGCAAGGGACAGGTCTACAATGAGCAGTTCTTC	CASKGQVYNEQFF	TRBV13	TRBJ2-1	TRBD1	NA
TGTGCCAGCAGCTGGACGCCGGGACAGAGCGGCTCTGGAAACACCATATATTTT	CASSWTPGQSGSGNTIYF	TRBV5-8	TRBJ1-3	TRBD1	NA
TGTGCCTGGACCCCAAGACCGCGGGATACGCAGTATTTT	CAWTPRPRDTQYF	TRBV30	TRBJ2-3	NA	NA
TGTGCCAGTAGTATACGGTCGGTGGGGCAGGGCCCCTACGAGCAGTACTTC	CASSIRSVGQGPYEQYF	TRBV19	TRBJ2-7	NA	NA
TGTGCCAGCAGGGGGGCGAGGAACACCGGGGAGCTGTTTTTT	CASRGARNTGELFF	TRBV27	TRBJ2-2	NA	NA
TGTGCCAGCAGCCCGATGCCCGGGAAAGTCTATGGCTACACCTTC	CASSPMPGKVYGYTF	TRBV7-2	TRBJ1-2	NA	NA
TGTGCCAGCAGCTTAGATACAGGGGGTAACGAGCAGTACTTC	CASSLDTGGNEQYF	TRBV7-7	TRBJ2-7	TRBD1	NA
TGTGCCAGTAGTAATCGACAGGGTGGGGATACGCAGTATTTT	CASSNRQGGDTQYF	TRBV19	TRBJ2-3	TRBD1	NA
TGTGCCAGCAGTGTTACTGAAGCTTTCTTT	CASSVTEAFF	TRBV2	TRBJ1-1	NA	NA
TGTGCCAGCAGGCCTCCCGGGACTAGCGGCGAGCAGTACTTC	CASRPPGTSGEQYF	TRBV6-5	TRBJ2-7	TRBD2	NA
TGTGCCAGCAGCGTAGGGGGTAGCGGGGTAACCGGGGAGCTGTTTTTT	CASSVGGSGVTGELFF	TRBV9	TRBJ2-2	TRBD2	NA
TGCAGCGTTGGCCTAGGGCTTCCTGAAGCTTTCTTT	CSVGLGLPEAFF	TRBV29-1	TRBJ1-1	NA	NA
TGTGCCAGCAGTGACGGGATCGCCGGGGAGCTGTTTTTT	CASSDGIAGELFF	TRBV6-4	TRBJ2-2	NA	NA
TGCGCCAGCAGTGAGAGCGGGAGAAACCACGAGCAGTACTTC	CASSESGRNHEQYF	TRBV10-1	TRBJ2-7	TRBD2	NA
TGTGCCAGCAGCGTAGACGTAGGGAACACTGAAGCTTTCTTT	CASSVDVGNTEAFF	TRBV9	TRBJ1-1	NA	NA
TGTGCCTGGAGCTACCGTTTCTCCTACGAGCAGTACTTC	CAWSYRFSYEQYF	TRBV30	TRBJ2-7	NA	NA
TGTGCCAGCAGTTACTCCGGGACAGGAGGCTATGGCTACACCTTC	CASSYSGTGGYGYTF	TRBV6-5	TRBJ1-2	TRBD1	NA
TGTGCCAGTAGTATTGTCCGGACAGGGGCTTCTGAAGCTTTCTTT	CASSIVRTGASEAFF	TRBV19	TRBJ1-1	TRBD1	NA
TGCAGCGCCGAGACGGGACAGTCCTACGAGCAGTACTTC	CSAETGQSYEQYF	TRBV29-1	TRBJ2-7	TRBD1	NA
TGTGCCAGCAGTCCCACTATAGAATACTCGGGGGAGCTGTTTTTT	CASSPTIEYSGELFF	TRBV6-5	TRBJ2-2	NA	NA
TGTGCCAGCAGTTACTCGACTAGCGGGGGGGCTACGCAGTATTTT	CASSYSTSGGATQYF	TRBV6-5	TRBJ2-3	TRBD2	few
TGTGCCAGCAGCTTGGGTTTGTATGGCTACACCTTC	CASSLGLYGYTF	TRBV5-6	TRBJ1-2	NA	NA
TGTGCCAGCAGTCGACCGGGACTAGGGGGCAATGAGCAGTTCTTC	CASSRPGLGGNEQFF	TRBV6-7	TRBJ2-1	TRBD2	NA
TGCAGCGTTGAAGTTATGTTCGTTTTCCAAGAGACCCAGTACTTC	CSVEVMFVFQETQYF	TRBV29-1	TRBJ2-5	NA	NA
TGTGCCAGCGCCGGGACTTCCCGGGCAGATACGCAGTATTTT	CASAGTSRADTQYF	TRBV2	TRBJ2-3	NA	NA